This T cell receptor beta chain is drawn from a study of T cells in localized non-small cell lung cancer. Study-level points and caveats: Highest T cell clonality was seen in uninvolved adjacent lung, surpassing that measured in tumor. Higher blood T cell density went with longer overall survival. Sequencing was restricted to one tumor region; therefore, heterogeneity remains possible.

The V gene end was trimmed by 3 bases and the J gene end by 2 bases; junction bases not matched to a gene: 11. Germline V CDR1 and CDR2: GTSNPN, SVGIG (reference sequence). CDR3 length: 17 amino acids. TCRdb's table, derived via immunoSEQ multiplex PCR, lists solely in-frame clones and lacks some. Among 50,000 to 60,000 clones listed, around 82% were seen once. Concerning this clone itself: Antigen unknown.

Sequencing was performed on PBMCs, taken before any cancer treatment. This sequence was found in a woman aged 35-75 years with stage II lung adenocarcinoma. The V gene is TRBV30, the J gene TRBJ2-2, with 8 bases fitting TRBD1. The CDR3 bases are TGTGCCTGGAGGGGAAAACCTGGGACAGGTAACACCGGGGAGCTGTTTTTT. The encoded protein is CAWRGKPGTGNTGELFF.